The present T cell receptor (beta chain) was sequenced within a study of T cells in Graves' hyperthyroidism and ophthalmopathy (dated by TCRdb to between 2018 and 2021). For the study in its entirety: Peripheral blood samples were taken at initial diagnosis, before any treatment was given. The approximately 100 discovery patients were randomly divided into training and test sets at a 7:3 ratio. In addition, the study compared T-cell repertoires in thyroid tissue and in blood from roughly six Graves' hyperthyroidism patients. Whether ophthalmopathy could be predicted prospectively was tested in an independent validation cohort made up of 18 to 20 hyperthyroidism patients plus 17 patients who later progressed to ophthalmopathy. TCR Vbeta CDR3 sequencing of 120 to 150 peripheral blood samples (43 ophthalmopathy, 75 to 80 hyperthyroidism and some 17 progressor patients) is reported in the paper. Following sampling, methimazole starting at 30 mg daily was given to hyperthyroidism patients, and high-dose intravenous methylprednisolone was given to ophthalmopathy patients. To identify TCR V-J signatures that set the groups apart, the researchers used a discovery cohort of 90 to 100 patients, made up of roughly 45 with Graves' ophthalmopathy and about 55 with stable Graves' hyperthyroidism.

The TCR beta CDR3 regions were amplified from RNA transcripts. The TCR CDR3 was subjected to a first round of RT-PCR using the HTBI primer set and the Qiagen OneStep RT-PCR kit. Libraries were constructed in a second round of multiplex PCR, after which size selection and purification were carried out. Paired-end sequencing of the libraries was performed with 100 bp reads on an Illumina HiSeq2000. The paper's processing steps were these. SOAPnuke was used to process the raw data, throwing out any read that contained adapters or uncalled bases, had a mean Phred below 15, or lacked an exact constant-primer or identifier match. High-quality paired reads were merged using COPE v1.2.5, and each unique nucleotide sequence was defined as a clonotype. MiTCR v1.1 was used to align clonotypes to the IMGT TRBV, TRBD and TRBJ reference segments. The analysis included only V-J combinations with a frequency above 0.0001, which together covered roughly 99% of the repertoires. A TCS score was defined as the ratio of F50 (clonal expansion) to E x V (chaos), with BLOSUM62-based TCRdist applied between CDR3 peptides within each V-J. Welch's t-statistics and random forest reduced around 510 V-J features to roughly 13, which were used in a naive Bayes classifier (R e1071). The raw public data were reprocessed by TCRdb itself: fastp quality trimming at Q25, MiXCR clonotype calling, in-frame beta chains only. All rows with the same CDR3 protein become a single entry with the most common DNA and genes. These V and J calls originate from TCRdb's pipeline instead of the authors' own analysis. The sample table shows under 300,000 distinct CDR3 sequences, and 22% are seen once. The ten largest clones take up around 62% of the sample.

What the authors observed across the whole study: Most expanded thyroid clonotypes (frequency above 0.001) were also detected in blood, a finding suggesting that blood repertoires may reflect thyroid immune responses. In validation, progression to ophthalmopathy was predicted by the model with 70.59% sensitivity and approximately 78% specificity, a median of roughly six months before onset. No statistical method was used to fix the sample size in advance, and group allocation was not hidden from the investigators. A 13 V-J signature model separated ophthalmopathy from stable hyperthyroidism, with approximately 87% sensitivity and roughly 81% specificity in cross-validation and 80%/75% in testing.

In the ophthalmopathy patients, disease was moderately to severely active, with a Clinical Activity Score of 3 or more, a NOSPECS grade of 4 or more, and a duration of less than 3 months. Patients with uncontrolled infections, other autoimmune diseases, pregnancy or lactation were excluded. Clinical symptoms, serum thyroxine and TRAb, thyroid ultrasound, and orbital computed tomography formed the basis for the diagnoses. PBMCs were isolated from roughly 10 ml of fresh peripheral blood by Ficoll-Paque density gradient centrifugation. Trizol reagent was used to extract total RNA, and RNA quality was then checked on an Agilent 2100 Bioanalyzer. This clonotype appeared a few times. No cognate antigen has been identified for it. An end of the junction does not agree with germline; a read error may underlie this. The CDR3 sequence holds 13 residues, the cysteine and phenylalanine included. Only the CDR3 region is kept as DNA, spanning 39 bases read in frame from base 1. From the germline V gene (reference sequence), CDR1 is GTSNPN and CDR2 is SVGIG.

The TCR was taken from a man younger than 45 with Graves' ophthalmopathy. Sequencing was done on a sample of blood. The sequence is built from TRBV30 and TRBJ1-2, and possibly TRBD1, on 5 matching bases. The CDR3 sequence is CAWSNSRDFMGPF. DNA sequence: TGTGCCTGGAGCAACTCCCGGGACTTCATGGGCCCCTTC.